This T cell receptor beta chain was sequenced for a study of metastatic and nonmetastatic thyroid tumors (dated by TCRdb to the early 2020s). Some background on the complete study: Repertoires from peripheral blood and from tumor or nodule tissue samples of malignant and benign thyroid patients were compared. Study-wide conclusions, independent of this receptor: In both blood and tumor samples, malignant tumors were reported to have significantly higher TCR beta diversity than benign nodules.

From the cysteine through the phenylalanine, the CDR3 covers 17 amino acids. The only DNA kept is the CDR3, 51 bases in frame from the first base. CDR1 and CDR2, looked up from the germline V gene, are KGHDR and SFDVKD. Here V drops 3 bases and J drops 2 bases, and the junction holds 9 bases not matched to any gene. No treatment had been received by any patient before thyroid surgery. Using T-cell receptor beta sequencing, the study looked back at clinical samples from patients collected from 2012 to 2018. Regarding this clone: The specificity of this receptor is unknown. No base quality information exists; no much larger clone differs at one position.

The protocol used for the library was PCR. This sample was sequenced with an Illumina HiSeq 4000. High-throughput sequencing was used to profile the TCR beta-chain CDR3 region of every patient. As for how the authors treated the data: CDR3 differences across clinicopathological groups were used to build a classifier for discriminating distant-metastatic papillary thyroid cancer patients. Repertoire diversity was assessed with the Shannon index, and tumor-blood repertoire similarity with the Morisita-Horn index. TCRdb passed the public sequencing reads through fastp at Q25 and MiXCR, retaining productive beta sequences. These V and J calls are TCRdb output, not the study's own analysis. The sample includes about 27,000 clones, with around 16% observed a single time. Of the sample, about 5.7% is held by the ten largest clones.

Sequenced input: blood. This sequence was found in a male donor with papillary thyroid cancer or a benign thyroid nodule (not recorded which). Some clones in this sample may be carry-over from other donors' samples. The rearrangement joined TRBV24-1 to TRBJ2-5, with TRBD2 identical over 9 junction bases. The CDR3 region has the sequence CATSDTRGAGGQETQYF. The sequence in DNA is TGTGCCACCAGTGATACCCGAGGGGCGGGAGGGCAAGAGACCCAGTACTTC.